This TCR beta chain was documented in a study of beta chain features in type 1 diabetes. Study outcomes and limitations: A moderate, significant TCRB CDR3 shortening appeared in type 1 diabetes across four CD4+ subsets. Unsettled here was the matter of whether HLA type influences TCRB rearrangement.

There are 16 residues in the CDR3. V lost 0 bases, J lost 2 bases, and 5 bases stayed unmatched. The V gene's germline CDR1 is LGHNA and CDR2 YNFKEQ. Every participating donor gave one draw, a heparinised blood sample averaging about 100 mL. cDNA synthesis used the whole RNA isolate, giving expressed TCRB sequences. TCRdb keeps only in-frame clones here, not all; method: immunoSEQ multiplex PCR. The table shows 300,000 or so clones, with about 13% occurring only once. With regard to this clone: Its target is unknown.

Sequenced sample: naive CD4+ T cells from blood. This sequence joins TRBV4-2 and TRBJ2-7, with 9 bases aligning to TRBD2. The receptor was derived from a woman aged 18-29 years with type 1 diabetes. The DNA of the CDR3 is TGTGCCAGCAGCCAAGAGTCGCGGGAGGGCCCCTACGAGCAGTACTTC. This translates into CASSQESREGPYEQYF.